Each of the 11 T cell receptor beta chains below was sequenced from the same sample in a study of lymphopenia after photon versus proton radiotherapy. TCRdb's table, derived via immunoSEQ multiplex PCR, lists solely in-frame clones and lacks some. The sample contains more than 25,000 clones, 85% to 90% of which appear only once. The sequenced sample was peripheral blood, obtained from a patient treated with photon-based radiotherapy. The receptors shown here come from a woman between 50 and 59 years old with pancreatic cancer.

This clone was found once. The chain uses TRBV6-1 and TRBJ2-3, with a possible D match to TRBD2 (6 bases). The CDR3 has 14 amino acids. The V gene's germline CDR1 is MNHNS and CDR2 SASEGT. The ends were cut back, 4 bases at V and 3 bases at J, with 11 bases in the middle. The CDR3 here is CASSGPRETDTQYF. CDR3 sequence (DNA): TGTGCCAGCAGTGGCCCTCGGGAGACAGATACGCAGTATTTT.

The J gene is TRBJ2-7, the V gene TRBV28; TRBD1 agrees at 11 bases. The V and J ends lost 6 bases and 5 bases, in that order; junction bases with no gene match: 9. The CDR3 extends over 15 amino acids. Germline V gene data show CDR1 as MDHEN and CDR2 as SYDVKM. CDR3 DNA: TGTGCCAGCAGCCGCGGGACAGGGGGAAAGAACGAGCAGTACTTC. Amino acids: CASSRGTGGKNEQYF. The full variable domain, with the rest looked up from reference TRBV28 and TRBJ2-7, is DVKVTQSSRYLVKRTGEKVFLECVQDMDHENMFWYRQDPGLGLRLIYFSYDVKMKEKGDIPEGYSVSREKKERFSLILESASTNQTSMYLCASSRGTGGKNEQYFGPGTRLTVT.

This chain uses TRBV7-2 with TRBJ2-5, with a tentative D call TRBD2 (5 bases). CDR3 size: 14 residues. Germline V gives CDR1 SGHTA, CDR2 FQGNSA. V was pared by 7 bases and J by 4 bases, with 16 bases between. The CDR3 here is CASKRRERGETQYF. CDR3 nucleotide sequence: TGTGCCAGCAAGAGAAGGGAACGGGGAGAGACCCAGTACTTC.

This chain uses TRBV28 with TRBJ1-2; D is undetermined. The CDR3 is 14 amino acids. The germline V and J ends were trimmed by 3 bases and 1 base, with 9 bases remaining between them. The germline CDR1 and CDR2 sequences are MDHEN and SYDVKM. Here the CDR3 reads CASSLSRVNYGYTF. Written as DNA, the CDR3 is TGTGCCAGCAGTTTGTCCCGGGTTAACTATGGCTACACCTTC.

This clone has only one observation. The chain has TRBV5-4 and TRBJ1-5, with D unresolved. This CDR3 is 13 amino acids long. In germline, CDR1 is SGHNT, CDR2 YYREEE (reference sequence). V was shortened by 4 bases and J by 4 bases, with 9 bases between the two germline ends. CDR3 protein: CASSRGLNQPQHF. The CDR3 DNA reads TGTGCCAGCAGCCGCGGACTGAATCAGCCCCAGCATTTT.

This chain joins TRBV28 and TRBJ1-6, with TRBD1 identical over 11 bases. Germline V lookup: CDR1 MDHEN, CDR2 SYDVKM. Trimming at V came to 6 bases and at J to 9 bases, leaving 7 bases not matched to a gene. The CDR3 is made up of 15 amino acids. In DNA, the CDR3 is TGTGCCAGCAGCCGAGGGGACAGGGGGGTTTCACCCCTCCACTTT. Translated, it gives CASSRGDRGVSPLHF.

V gene TRBV7-2 combines with J gene TRBJ2-3; 7 bases align to TRBD2. This CDR3 has 15 amino acids. V lost 3 bases to trimming and J lost 6 bases; unmatched junction nucleotides: 9. Germline CDR1 SGHTA, CDR2 FQGNSA. The CDR3 region is CASSLGRAGSDTQYF. For the CDR3, the DNA is TGTGCCAGCAGCTTGGGGAGGGCCGGGTCCGATACGCAGTATTTT.

With respect to this clone: The identical CDR3 is also encoded by other nucleotide sequences in the sample. The chain joins TRBV15 to TRBJ2-3; TRBD2 is a possible D gene (6 bases). The V end lost 3 bases, the J end lost 2 bases, and 12 bases lay between the germline ends. Per germline, CDR1 LNHNV and CDR2 YYDKDF (reference sequence). The CDR3 sequence is 15 residues long. In DNA, the CDR3 is TGTGCCACCAGCAGGCGGGATAGCGACACAGATACGCAGTATTTT. Residues: CATSRRDSDTDTQYF. The full variable domain, in which reference TRBV15 and TRBJ2-3 provide the parts outside the CDR3, is DAMVIQNPRYQVTQFGKPVTLSCSQTLNHNVMYWYQQKSSQAPKLLFHYYDKDFNNEADTPDNFQSRRPNTSFCFLDIRSPGLGDTAMYLCATSRRDSDTDTQYFGPGTRLTVL.

This clone has just one count. This chain connects TRBV10-3 to TRBJ2-1; unclear D gene. V lost 3 bases, J lost 3 bases, and 6 bases lay in between. CDR3 size: 13 residues. Germline V gene data show CDR1 as ENHRY and CDR2 as SYGVKD. CDR3 loop: CAISDWFYNEQFF. For the CDR3, the DNA is TGTGCCATCAGTGATTGGTTCTACAATGAGCAGTTCTTC.

This sequence joins TRBV4-3 and TRBJ2-6, with TRBD1 identical over 9 bases. This CDR3 has 17 amino acids. In germline, CDR1 is LGHNA, CDR2 YSLEER. V shed 4 bases, J shed 0 bases, and the junction held 4 bases outside the gene matches. The CDR3 region is CASSRDREPSGANVLTF. CDR3 DNA sequence: TGCGCCAGCAGCCGGGACAGGGAACCCTCTGGGGCCAACGTCCTGACTTTC.

The chain links TRBV19 to TRBJ1-1, with D uncertain. The CDR3 totals 13 residues. Looked up from germline, CDR1 is LNHDA and CDR2 is SQIVND (reference sequence). V was pared by 7 bases and J by 1 base, with 10 bases between. The CDR3 reads CASNLGSNTEAFF. Here the CDR3 DNA reads TGTGCCAGTAATCTCGGGTCGAACACTGAAGCTTTCTTT.